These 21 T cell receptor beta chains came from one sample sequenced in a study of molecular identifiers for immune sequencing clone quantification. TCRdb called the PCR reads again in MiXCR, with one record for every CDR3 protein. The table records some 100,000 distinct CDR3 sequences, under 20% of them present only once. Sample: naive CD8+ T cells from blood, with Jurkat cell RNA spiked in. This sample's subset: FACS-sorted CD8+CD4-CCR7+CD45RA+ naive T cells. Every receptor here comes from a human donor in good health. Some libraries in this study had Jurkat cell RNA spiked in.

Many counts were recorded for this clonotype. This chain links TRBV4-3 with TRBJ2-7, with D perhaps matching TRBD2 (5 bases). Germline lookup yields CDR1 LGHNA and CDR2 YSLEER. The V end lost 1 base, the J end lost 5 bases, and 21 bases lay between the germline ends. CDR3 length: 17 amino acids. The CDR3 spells CASSQVGRGIAGDEQYF. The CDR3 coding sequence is TGCGCCAGCAGCCAAGTCGGGCGAGGAATAGCCGGGGACGAGCAGTACTTC.

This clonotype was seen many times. The CDR3 bases are TGTGCCAGCAGCTCCCGGGACAGGGCCGGGGAGCTGTTTTTT. Translating gives CASSSRDRAGELFF. The chain recombines TRBV7-9 with TRBJ2-2; 9 bases map to TRBD1. CDR1 is SEHNR and CDR2 is FQNEAQ in the germline V gene (reference sequence). V shed 4 bases and J 6 bases; nucleotides not matched to a gene: 3. The length of the CDR3 is 14 residues.

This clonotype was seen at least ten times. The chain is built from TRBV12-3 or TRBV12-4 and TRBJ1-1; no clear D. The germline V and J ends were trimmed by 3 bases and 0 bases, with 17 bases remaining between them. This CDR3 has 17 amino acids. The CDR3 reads CASSFEVLADLNTEAFF. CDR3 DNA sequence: TGTGCCAGCAGTTTTGAGGTTTTGGCAGACCTGAACACTGAAGCTTTCTTT.

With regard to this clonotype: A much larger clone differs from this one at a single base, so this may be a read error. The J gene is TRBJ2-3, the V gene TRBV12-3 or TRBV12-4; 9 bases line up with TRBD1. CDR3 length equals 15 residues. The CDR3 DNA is TGTGCCAGCAGTTTAGATACAGGGGGCTCAGATACGCAGTGTTTT. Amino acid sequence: CASSLDTGGSDTQCF.

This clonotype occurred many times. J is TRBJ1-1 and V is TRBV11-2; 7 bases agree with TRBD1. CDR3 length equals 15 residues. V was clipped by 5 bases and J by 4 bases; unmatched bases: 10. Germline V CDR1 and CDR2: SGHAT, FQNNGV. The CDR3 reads CASSPRTGAGTEAFF. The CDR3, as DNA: TGTGCCAGCAGCCCAAGGACAGGTGCTGGCACTGAAGCTTTCTTT. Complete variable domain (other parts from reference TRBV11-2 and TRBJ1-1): EAGVAQSPRYKIIEKRQSVAFWCNPISGHATLYWYQQILGQGPKLLIQFQNNGVVDDSQLPKDRFSAERLKGVDSTLKIQPAKLEDSAVYLCASSPRTGAGTEAFFGQGTRLTVV.

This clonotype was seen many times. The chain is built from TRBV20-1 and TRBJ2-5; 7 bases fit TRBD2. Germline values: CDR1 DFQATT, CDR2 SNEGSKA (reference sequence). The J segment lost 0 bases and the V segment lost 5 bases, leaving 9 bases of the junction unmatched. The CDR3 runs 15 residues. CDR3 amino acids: CSAGTSDKYQETQYF. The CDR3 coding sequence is TGCAGTGCTGGAACTAGCGATAAGTACCAAGAGACCCAGTACTTC.

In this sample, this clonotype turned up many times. The CDR3 region is CASSQADRGGTEAFF. The CDR3 nucleotides read TGCGCCAGCAGTCAAGCAGACAGGGGAGGCACTGAAGCTTTCTTT. The chain is built from TRBV23-1 and TRBJ1-1; TRBD1 matches at 8 bases. TRBV23-1 is noted as an ORF with a role that remains uncertain. The CDR3 sequence is 15 residues long. V lost 2 bases and J lost 4; bases outside the gene matches: 6.

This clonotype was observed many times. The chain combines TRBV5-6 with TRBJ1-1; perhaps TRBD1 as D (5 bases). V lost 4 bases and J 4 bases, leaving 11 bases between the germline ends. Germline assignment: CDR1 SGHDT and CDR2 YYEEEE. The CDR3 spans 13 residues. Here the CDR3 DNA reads TGTGCCAGCAGCACGGGGGGGGGCACTGAAGCTTTCTTT. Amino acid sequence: CASSTGGGTEAFF. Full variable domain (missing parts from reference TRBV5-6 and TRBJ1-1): DAGVTQSPTHLIKTRGQQVTLRCSPKSGHDTVSWYQQALGQGPQFIFQYYEEEERQRGNFPDRFSGHQFPNYSSELNVNALLLGDSALYLCASSTGGGTEAFFGQGTRLTVV.

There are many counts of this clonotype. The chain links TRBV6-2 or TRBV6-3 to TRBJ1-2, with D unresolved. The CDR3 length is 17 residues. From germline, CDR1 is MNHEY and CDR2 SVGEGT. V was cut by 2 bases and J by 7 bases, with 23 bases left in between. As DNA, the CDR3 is TGTGCCAGCAGTTACACCCTTATGGGTCGTGGGCGGTCTGGCTACACCTTC. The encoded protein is CASSYTLMGRGRSGYTF.

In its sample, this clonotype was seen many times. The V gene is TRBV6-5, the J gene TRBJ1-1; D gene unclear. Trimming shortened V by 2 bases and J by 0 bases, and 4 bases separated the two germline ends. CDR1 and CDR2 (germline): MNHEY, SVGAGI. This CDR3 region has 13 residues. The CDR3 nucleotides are TGTGCCAGCAGTTACGTATTGAACACTGAAGCTTTCTTT. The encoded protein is CASSYVLNTEAFF.

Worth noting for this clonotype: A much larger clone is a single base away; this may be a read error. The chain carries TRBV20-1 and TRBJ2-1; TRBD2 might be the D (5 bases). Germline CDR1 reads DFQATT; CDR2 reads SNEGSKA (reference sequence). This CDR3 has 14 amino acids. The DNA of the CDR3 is TGCAGTGCTAGCGGGGAAAGCTCCTACAATGGGCAGTTCTTC. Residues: CSASGESSYNGQFF.

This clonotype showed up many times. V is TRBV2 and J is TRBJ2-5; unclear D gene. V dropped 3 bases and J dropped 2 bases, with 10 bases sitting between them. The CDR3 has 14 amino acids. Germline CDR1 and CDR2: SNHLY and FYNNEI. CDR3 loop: CASSEILRQETQYF. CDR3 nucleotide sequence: TGTGCCAGCAGTGAGATTCTGCGGCAAGAGACCCAGTACTTC.

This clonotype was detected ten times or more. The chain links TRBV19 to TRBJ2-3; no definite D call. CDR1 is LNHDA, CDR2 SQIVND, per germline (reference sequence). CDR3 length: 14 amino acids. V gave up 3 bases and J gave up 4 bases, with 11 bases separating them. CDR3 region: CASSILAQADTQYF. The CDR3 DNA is TGTGCCAGTAGTATTTTAGCCCAGGCAGATACGCAGTATTTT.

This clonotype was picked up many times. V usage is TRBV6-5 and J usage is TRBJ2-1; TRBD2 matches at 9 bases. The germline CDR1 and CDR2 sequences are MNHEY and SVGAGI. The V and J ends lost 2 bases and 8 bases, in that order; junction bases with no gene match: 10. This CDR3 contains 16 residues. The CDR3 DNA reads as TGTGCCAGCAGTTACCGGAGCGGGGGGTCATCGGATGAGCAGTTCTTC. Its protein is CASSYRSGGSSDEQFF.

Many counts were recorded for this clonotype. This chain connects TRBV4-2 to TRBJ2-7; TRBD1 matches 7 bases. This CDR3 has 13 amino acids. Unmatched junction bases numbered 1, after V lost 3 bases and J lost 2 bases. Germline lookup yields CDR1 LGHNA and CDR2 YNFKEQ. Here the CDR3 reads CASSHGQAYEQYF. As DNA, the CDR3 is TGTGCCAGCAGCCACGGACAGGCCTACGAGCAGTACTTC.

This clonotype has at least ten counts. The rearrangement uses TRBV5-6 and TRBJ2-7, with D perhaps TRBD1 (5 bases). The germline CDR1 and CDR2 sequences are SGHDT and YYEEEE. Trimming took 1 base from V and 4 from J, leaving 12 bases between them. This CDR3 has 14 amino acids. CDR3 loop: CASSLRQRPYEQYF. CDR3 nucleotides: TGTGCCAGCAGCTTGAGACAGAGACCATACGAGCAGTACTTC.

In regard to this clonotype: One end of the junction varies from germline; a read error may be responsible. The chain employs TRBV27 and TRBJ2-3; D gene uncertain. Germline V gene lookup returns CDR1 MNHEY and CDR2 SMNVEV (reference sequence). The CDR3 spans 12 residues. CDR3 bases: TGTGCCAGCAGTCCCGACACAGATACGCGGTATTTT. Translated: CASSPDTDTRYF.

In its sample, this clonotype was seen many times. The chain's CDR3 is CASTERTGVNEQYF. CDR3 sequence (DNA): TGTGCCAGTACCGAACGGACAGGGGTAAACGAGCAGTACTTC. The chain couples TRBV19 to TRBJ2-7, with 9 bases that match TRBD1. The germline gives CDR1 LNHDA, CDR2 SQIVND (reference sequence). The V segment lost 7 bases and the J segment 5 bases; nucleotides outside the gene matches: 9. This CDR3 comprises 14 residues.

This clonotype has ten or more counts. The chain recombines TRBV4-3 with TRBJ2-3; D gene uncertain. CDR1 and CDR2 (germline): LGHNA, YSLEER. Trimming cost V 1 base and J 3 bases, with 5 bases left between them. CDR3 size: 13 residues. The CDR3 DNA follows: TGCGCCAGCAGCCAAGCTAGAACAGATACGCAGTATTTT. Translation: CASSQARTDTQYF.

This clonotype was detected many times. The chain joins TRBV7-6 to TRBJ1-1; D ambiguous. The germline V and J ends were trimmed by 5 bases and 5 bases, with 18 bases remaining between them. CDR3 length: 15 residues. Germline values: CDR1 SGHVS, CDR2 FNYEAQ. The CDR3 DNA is TGTGCCAGCAGCCCCCCTGGGCCCGGTGGTACTGAAGCTTTCTTT. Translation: CASSPPGPGGTEAFF.

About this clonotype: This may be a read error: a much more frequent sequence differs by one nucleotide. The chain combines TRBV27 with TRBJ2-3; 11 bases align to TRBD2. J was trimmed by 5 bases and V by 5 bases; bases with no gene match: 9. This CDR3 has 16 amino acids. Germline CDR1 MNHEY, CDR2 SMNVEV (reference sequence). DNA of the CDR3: TGTGCCAGCAGTCTCTTAGAAGGACTAGCGGGAGATACGCAGTATTTT. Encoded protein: CASSLLEGLAGDTQYF.